The rows below give T cell receptor beta chains drawn from one sample of a study of T cells in Graves' hyperthyroidism and ophthalmopathy. Each CDR3 protein gets one entry after TCRdb re-called the multiplex PCR reads with MiXCR. The sample lists fewer than 110,000 distinct CDR3 sequences, 47% occurring once. Sequencing was carried out using blood. The origin of the receptors is a man aged 40-55 years with Graves' hyperthyroidism. Both conserved end residues are part of each CDR3. A D gene is named only where the DNA matches it firmly. A clone size is listed for some rows: how often the clone was seen (once, few, many), or a class if it is expanded.

TGTGCCAGCAGTCTGGACAGCGTTTATAATGAAAAACTGTTTTTT CASSLDSVYNEKLFF TRBJ1-4 NA TRBV6-5 many
TGTGCCAGCAGCGTCTGGGACAGAAGCTACGAGCAGTACTTC CASSVWDRSYEQYF TRBJ2-7 TRBD1 TRBV9 many
TGTGTCAGCAGGCGAGCAGGGGGGGGATACGAGCAGTACTTC CVSRRAGGGYEQYF TRBJ2-7 NA TRBV7-2 once
TGTGCCAGCAGCTTAGTTGGTGCGGGGGGACGATCAGATACGCAGTATTTT CASSLVGAGGRSDTQYF TRBJ2-3 TRBD2 TRBV7-2 NA
TGTGCCATCAGTGCGCAGGGGGATAGGTTACAACCGTATTTT CAISAQGDRLQPYF TRBJ2-3 TRBD1 TRBV10-3 NA
TGTGCCAGCAGCTTAAAATTAGCGGGAGGTCCCCCCTGGGATACGCAGTATTTT CASSLKLAGGPPWDTQYF TRBJ2-3 TRBD2 TRBV7-2 many
TGTGCCAGCAGCCACGCTGGGGCTCTTCAGCCCCAGCATTTT CASSHAGALQPQHF TRBJ1-5 NA TRBV5-6 NA
TGTGCCACCAGCAGCTGGACTAGCGGGGGGCAGACCCAGTACTTC CATSSWTSGGQTQYF TRBJ2-5 TRBD2 TRBV15 NA
TGTGTCAGCAATGAATATGACTCCTACAATGAGCAGTTCTTC CVSNEYDSYNEQFF TRBJ2-1 NA TRBV6-1 NA
TGTGCCAGCTCCCCACAGGGACAGCGAGACACCGGGGAGCTGTTTTTT CASSPQGQRDTGELFF TRBJ2-2 TRBD1 TRBV18 few
TGCAGTGCTATGACGGGGGGGCCGAAGACCCAGTACTTC CSAMTGGPKTQYF TRBJ2-5 TRBD2 TRBV20-1 NA
TGTGCCAGCAAAGGGTCAATGCACATTCAGTACTTC CASKGSMHIQYF TRBJ2-4 NA TRBV2 NA
TGTGCCAGCAGCCCATCTCGGACTAGCGGGAGGGCAGACAATGAGCAGTTCTTC CASSPSRTSGRADNEQFF TRBJ2-1 TRBD2 TRBV11-2 NA
TGTGCCGCGACCTCGGACAGGAAGATATACGAGCAGTACTTC CAATSDRKIYEQYF TRBJ2-7 TRBD1 TRBV11-2 NA